This T cell receptor (beta chain) derives from a study of shared clonotypes between healthy human individuals. The data were produced by immunoSEQ multiplex PCR, yet TCRdb's version contains in-frame clones alone and is incomplete. Of approximately 500,000 clones listed, nearly 80% are singletons. The germline V gene has CDR1 GTSNPN and CDR2 SVGIG (reference sequence). The trim removed 2 bases at V and 3 bases at J, leaving 2 bases unmatched. CDR3 length: 13 residues. The sequenced sample was PBMCs. The clonotype was recovered from a woman aged 40 to 50 in good health. Some clones in this sample may be carry-over from other donors' samples. This sequence joins TRBV30 and TRBJ2-7; 9 nucleotides line up with TRBD2. In nucleotides, the CDR3 is TGTGCCTGGAGTATAGCGGGGGACTACGAGCAGTACTTC. Encoded protein: CAWSIAGDYEQYF.